These 28 T cell receptor beta chains were all obtained from the same sample, sequenced in a study of identical twins. MiXCR, run by TCRdb on the 5' RACE reads, gives a single entry per CDR3 protein. The table lists some 500,000 distinct CDR3 sequences, nearly 10% of them singletons. The sample was also linked to a second study, of yellow fever vaccine responses in identical twins.

Sequencing was done on a sample of PBMCs. Receptors were obtained from a woman aged 18-29 years in good health.

In this sample, this clonotype turned up a few times. This rearrangement joins TRBV20-1 to TRBJ2-7; D assignment may be TRBD1 or TRBD2 (5 bases each). V dropped 3 bases and J dropped 1 base, with 16 bases sitting between them. Germline-derived CDR1 and CDR2 are DFQATT and SNEGSKA (reference sequence). The CDR3 runs to 15 residues. This CDR3 reads CSASRRGSQSYEQYF. The CDR3 DNA reads TGCAGTGCTAGTCGCCGGGGCTCCCAGTCCTACGAGCAGTACTTC.

A few counts support this clonotype. The rearrangement links TRBV20-1 to TRBJ2-3; 14 bases line up with TRBD2. The ends lost 3 bases at V and 5 bases at J; junction bases unmatched: 4. Germline V lookup: CDR1 DFQATT, CDR2 SNEGSKA (reference sequence). There are 15 residues in the CDR3. The CDR3 loop reads CSARGLAGAIDTQYF. As DNA, the CDR3 is TGCAGTGCTAGGGGACTAGCGGGAGCGATAGATACGCAGTATTTT.

This clonotype came up many times. This sequence joins TRBV12-3 or TRBV12-4 and TRBJ2-1; D gene uncertain. V was shortened by 3 bases and J by 5 bases, with 11 bases between the two germline ends. There are 14 residues in the CDR3. CDR3 residues: CASSLESGHNEQFF. Written as DNA, the CDR3 is TGTGCCAGCAGTTTGGAATCTGGACACAATGAGCAGTTCTTC.

The chain employs TRBV30 and TRBJ2-1; 9 bases are a match to TRBD2. V was clipped by 0 bases and J by 7 bases; unmatched bases: 4. The CDR3 has 14 amino acids. Germline V gene lookup returns CDR1 GTSNPN and CDR2 SVGIG (reference sequence). This CDR3 reads CAWSVTSGWNEQFF. The CDR3 DNA reads as TGTGCCTGGAGTGTAACTAGCGGGTGGAATGAGCAGTTCTTC.

This clonotype has at least ten counts. The chain combines TRBV5-1 with TRBJ2-5, with D perhaps given as TRBD1 or TRBD2 (5 bases each). The CDR3 is 14 amino acids. With 2 bases removed from V and 1 base from J, the gap between germline ends came to 9 bases. Germline CDR1 and CDR2: SGHRS and YFSETQ. The DNA for the CDR3 is TGCGCCAGCAGCTTCACTGGGACCCAAGAGACCCAGTACTTC. It encodes CASSFTGTQETQYF. The full variable domain, in which reference TRBV5-1 and TRBJ2-5 provide the parts outside the CDR3, is KAGVTQTPRYLIKTRGQQVTLSCSPISGHRSVSWYQQTPGQGLQFLFEYFSETQRNKGNFPGRFSGRQFSNSRSEMNVSTLELGDSALYLCASSFTGTQETQYFGPGTRLLVL.

The V gene is TRBV30, the J gene TRBJ2-7, with D perhaps assigned TRBD1 or TRBD2 (6 bases each). This CDR3 is 13 amino acids long. V was shortened by 3 bases and J by 4 bases, with 13 bases between the two germline ends. Per the germline V gene, CDR1 is GTSNPN and CDR2 is SVGIG (reference sequence). CDR3 coding DNA: TGTGCCTGGAGAAAGCGCGGGACATACGAGCAGTACTTC. It encodes CAWRKRGTYEQYF.

This clonotype was seen repeatedly, ten times or more. DNA of the CDR3: TGCAGTGCTAGATCCCAGGAGCAGAACTACGAGCAGTACTTC. Translation gives CSARSQEQNYEQYF. This rearrangement joins TRBV20-1 to TRBJ2-7, with D hard to call. V shed 2 bases and J shed 3 bases, with 14 bases lying between them. The CDR3 has 14 amino acids. In germline, CDR1 is DFQATT, CDR2 SNEGSKA (reference sequence).

This CDR3 is CASFYQVNYEQYF. The CDR3 coding sequence is TGTGCCAGCTTTTATCAGGTCAACTACGAGCAGTACTTC. The chain carries TRBV18 and TRBJ2-7; no clear D gene. V shed 7 bases and J shed 3 bases, with 13 bases lying between them. The CDR3 is 13 residues long. CDR1 KGHSH and CDR2 LQKENI come from the germline V gene. The full variable domain, in which reference TRBV18 and TRBJ2-7 provide the parts outside the CDR3, is NAGVMQNPRHLVRRRGQEARLRCSPMKGHSHVYWYRQLPEEGLKFMVYLQKENIIDESGMPKERFSAEFPKEGPSILRIQQVVRGDSAAYFCASFYQVNYEQYFGPGTRLTVT.

A note on this clonotype: An end of the junction differs from the germline gene, which may be a read error. CDR3 DNA: TGTGCCAGCAGTCCCACCGGGACAGAGAAGGAGCGGTTCTTC. This gives the protein CASSPTGTEKERFF. The gene calls are TRBV28 and TRBJ2-1, with 7 nucleotides matching TRBD1. CDR1 and CDR2 (germline): MDHEN, SYDVKM. This CDR3 has 14 amino acids.

The chain employs TRBV5-1 and TRBJ1-3, with no clear D. The germline V gene encodes CDR1 SGHRS and CDR2 YFSETQ. The CDR3 spans 14 residues. V lost 0 bases and J 0 bases, leaving 4 bases between the germline ends. The CDR3 bases are TGCGCCAGCAGCTTGGTTCCCTCTGGAAACACCATATATTTT. Translation gives CASSLVPSGNTIYF.

This clonotype was seen ten or more times. The chain recombines TRBV24-1 with TRBJ1-2; no firm D call. The CDR3 loop spans 13 amino acids. CDR1 and CDR2 from the germline V gene are KGHDR and SFDVKD. V was trimmed by 2 bases and J by 5 bases, leaving 8 bases between them. As DNA, the CDR3 is TGTGCCACCAGTGATTCGTCCCGTTATGGCTACACCTTC. Protein product: CATSDSSRYGYTF.

Many counts were recorded for this clonotype. This chain joins TRBV3-1 and TRBJ2-7; 7 nucleotides agree with TRBD1. The V segment lost 4 bases and the J segment 5 bases; nucleotides outside the gene matches: 8. The CDR3 runs 14 residues. Germline V gene data show CDR1 as LGHDT and CDR2 as YNNKEL (reference sequence). The CDR3 protein is CASSPGGVSNEQYF. CDR3 DNA: TGTGCCAGCAGCCCAGGGGGTGTCTCTAACGAGCAGTACTTC.

For the CDR3, the DNA is TGTGCCAGCAGTTTGAAGGGGGCGTCTACCATTCAGTACTTC. Its protein is CASSLKGASTIQYF. V gene TRBV12-3 or TRBV12-4 combines with J gene TRBJ2-4, with TRBD1 identical over 7 bases. This CDR3 comprises 14 residues. V was pared by 3 bases and J by 9 bases, with 8 bases of the junction left unmatched.

This clonotype was counted at least ten times. This rearrangement joins TRBV4-3 to TRBJ2-1; 7 bases map to TRBD1. This CDR3 has 14 residues. Germline CDR1 is LGHNA and CDR2 is YSLEER. The junction had 2 bases not matched to a gene; V was cut back by 3 bases and J by 3 bases. The CDR3 sequence: CASSHRQGYNEQFF. The CDR3 nucleotides read TGCGCCAGCAGCCATAGACAGGGCTACAATGAGCAGTTCTTC.

This clonotype was found many times. The rearrangement links TRBV15 to TRBJ2-5; D is undetermined. V lost 0 bases to trimming and J lost 7 bases, with 6 bases between them. This CDR3 comprises 12 residues. CDR1 and CDR2 from the germline V gene are LNHNV and YYDKDF (reference sequence). CDR3 region: CATSRDSGTQYF. CDR3 bases: TGTGCCACCAGCAGAGATTCAGGGACCCAGTACTTC.

Only a few counts were recorded for this clonotype. The V gene is TRBV6-1, the J gene TRBJ2-1; D not certain. V lost 1 base to trimming and J lost 8 bases, with 18 bases between them. Germline V gene sequence: CDR1 MNHNS, CDR2 SASEGT. The CDR3 has 16 amino acids. CDR3 DNA sequence: TGTGCCAGCAGTGAAGGGGCCCGGGCCCCCTCAGATGAGCAGTTCTTC. This gives the protein CASSEGARAPSDEQFF.

This clonotype has more than one count but fewer than ten. The chain is built from TRBV5-1 and TRBJ2-7, with 11 bases fitting TRBD2. Germline V gives CDR1 SGHRS, CDR2 YFSETQ. The CDR3 totals 16 residues. Losses at the gene ends were 0 bases for V and 3 bases for J; bases not matched to a gene: 5. CDR3 loop: CASSLGLAGQGYEQYF. Here the CDR3 DNA reads TGCGCCAGCAGCTTGGGACTAGCGGGGCAAGGCTACGAGCAGTACTTC.

This clonotype turned up a few times. The chain's CDR3 is CASSQEIWRQGTDTQYF. CDR3 sequence (DNA): TGCGCCAGCAGCCAAGAGATATGGAGACAGGGGACAGATACGCAGTATTTT. This chain connects TRBV4-1 to TRBJ2-3; 8 bases agree with TRBD1. CDR1 and CDR2 (germline): MGHRA, YSYEKL. This CDR3 is built from 17 residues. Trimming took 0 bases from V and 3 from J; bases not matched to a gene: 8.

This chain uses TRBV7-2 with TRBJ2-3, with D tentatively TRBD2 (5 bases). The CDR3 runs to 15 residues. V gave up 7 bases and J gave up 10 bases, with 24 bases separating them. Germline CDR1 SGHTA, CDR2 FQGNSA. The CDR3 DNA follows: TGTGCCAGCATCCCTTCTTCTGGCCGAGCGGCTCCGCAGTATTTT. Its protein product is CASIPSSGRAAPQYF.

The rearrangement uses TRBV6-5 and TRBJ2-2; D may be TRBD1 or TRBD2 (5 bases each). Germline assignment: CDR1 MNHEY and CDR2 SVGAGI. V was clipped by 0 bases and J by 4 bases, with 12 bases between them. This CDR3 comprises 16 residues. The CDR3 nucleotides are TGTGCCAGCAGTTACTCAGGTTTGGGGGTCACCGGGGAGCTGTTTTTT. Its translation is CASSYSGLGVTGELFF.

The rearrangement joins TRBV7-9 to TRBJ1-1; TRBD1 matches 8 bases. Losses at the gene ends were 2 bases for V and 7 bases for J; bases not matched to a gene: 6. The germline gives CDR1 SEHNR, CDR2 FQNEAQ (reference sequence). The CDR3 consists of 14 residues. The DNA for the CDR3 is TGTGCCAGCAGCTTACCCCGGACAGGGTTTGAAGCTTTCTTT. Amino acids: CASSLPRTGFEAFF.

The rearrangement joins TRBV20-1 to TRBJ2-3; D is uncertain. CDR1 is DFQATT, CDR2 SNEGSKA, per germline (reference sequence). The CDR3 covers 14 residues. V was shortened by 6 bases and J by 1 base, with 14 bases between the two germline ends. Here the CDR3 reads CSAGSFGGTDTQYF. DNA for the CDR3: TGCAGTGCCGGAAGCTTCGGCGGCACAGATACGCAGTATTTT.

DNA for the CDR3: TGTGCCAGCAGTTCCACGAGCGGGGGGGCTTCGTCCGAGCAGTTCTTC. Its protein is CASSSTSGGASSEQFF. The chain couples TRBV27 to TRBJ2-1; 10 nucleotides match TRBD2. V gave up 4 bases and J gave up 10 bases; unmatched junction bases: 13. The germline gives CDR1 MNHEY, CDR2 SMNVEV (reference sequence). The CDR3 contains 16 residues.

This clonotype was observed at least ten times. The chain uses TRBV20-1 and TRBJ2-7; 7 bases line up with TRBD2. The CDR3 sequence is 15 residues long. The junction had 9 bases not matched to a gene; V was cut back by 0 bases and J by 4 bases. CDR1 is DFQATT, CDR2 SNEGSKA, per germline (reference sequence). CDR3 amino acids: CSARDSRGLKYEQYF. Here the CDR3 DNA reads TGCAGTGCTAGAGATAGTAGGGGACTAAAATACGAGCAGTACTTC.

This clonotype occurred a few times. The rearrangement uses TRBV2 and TRBJ1-1; D not certain. Trimming left V 9 bases short and J 1 base short, with 9 bases between. The CDR3 spans 12 residues. Germline CDR1 SNHLY, CDR2 FYNNEI. The CDR3 protein is CASMAWNTEAFF. The CDR3 nucleotides read TGTGCCAGTATGGCCTGGAACACTGAAGCTTTCTTT.

This clonotype was observed a few times. The rearrangement joins TRBV5-8 to TRBJ1-5; the D gene is possibly TRBD1 (5 bases). V lost 5 bases and J lost 4, with 22 bases in between. This CDR3 spans 17 amino acids. Germline CDR1 is SGHTS and CDR2 is YDEGEE. Here the CDR3 reads CASRPLEGRGGNQPQHF. In nucleotides, the CDR3 is TGTGCCAGCAGGCCACTGGAGGGGAGAGGAGGGAATCAGCCCCAGCATTTT.

The V gene is TRBV29-1, the J gene TRBJ2-7; the D gene is possibly TRBD1 (6 bases). Per the germline V gene, CDR1 is SQVTM and CDR2 is ANQGSEA. With 7 bases removed from V and 3 bases from J, the gap between germline ends came to 19 bases. This CDR3 comprises 14 residues. The CDR3 sequence is CSALFRTDNYEQYF. The CDR3 DNA reads as TGCAGCGCCCTCTTTAGGACAGATAACTACGAGCAGTACTTC.

This chain connects TRBV7-8 to TRBJ2-2; no clear D gene. Trimming stripped 5 bases from V and 7 bases from J, with 20 bases between. The CDR3 is made up of 16 amino acids. CDR1 SGHVS and CDR2 FQNEAQ come from the germline V gene. CDR3 sequence (DNA): TGTGCCAGCAGCCCTGGTCGGGTAGACTCGGGCGGGGAGCTGTTTTTT. Its protein product is CASSPGRVDSGGELFF.